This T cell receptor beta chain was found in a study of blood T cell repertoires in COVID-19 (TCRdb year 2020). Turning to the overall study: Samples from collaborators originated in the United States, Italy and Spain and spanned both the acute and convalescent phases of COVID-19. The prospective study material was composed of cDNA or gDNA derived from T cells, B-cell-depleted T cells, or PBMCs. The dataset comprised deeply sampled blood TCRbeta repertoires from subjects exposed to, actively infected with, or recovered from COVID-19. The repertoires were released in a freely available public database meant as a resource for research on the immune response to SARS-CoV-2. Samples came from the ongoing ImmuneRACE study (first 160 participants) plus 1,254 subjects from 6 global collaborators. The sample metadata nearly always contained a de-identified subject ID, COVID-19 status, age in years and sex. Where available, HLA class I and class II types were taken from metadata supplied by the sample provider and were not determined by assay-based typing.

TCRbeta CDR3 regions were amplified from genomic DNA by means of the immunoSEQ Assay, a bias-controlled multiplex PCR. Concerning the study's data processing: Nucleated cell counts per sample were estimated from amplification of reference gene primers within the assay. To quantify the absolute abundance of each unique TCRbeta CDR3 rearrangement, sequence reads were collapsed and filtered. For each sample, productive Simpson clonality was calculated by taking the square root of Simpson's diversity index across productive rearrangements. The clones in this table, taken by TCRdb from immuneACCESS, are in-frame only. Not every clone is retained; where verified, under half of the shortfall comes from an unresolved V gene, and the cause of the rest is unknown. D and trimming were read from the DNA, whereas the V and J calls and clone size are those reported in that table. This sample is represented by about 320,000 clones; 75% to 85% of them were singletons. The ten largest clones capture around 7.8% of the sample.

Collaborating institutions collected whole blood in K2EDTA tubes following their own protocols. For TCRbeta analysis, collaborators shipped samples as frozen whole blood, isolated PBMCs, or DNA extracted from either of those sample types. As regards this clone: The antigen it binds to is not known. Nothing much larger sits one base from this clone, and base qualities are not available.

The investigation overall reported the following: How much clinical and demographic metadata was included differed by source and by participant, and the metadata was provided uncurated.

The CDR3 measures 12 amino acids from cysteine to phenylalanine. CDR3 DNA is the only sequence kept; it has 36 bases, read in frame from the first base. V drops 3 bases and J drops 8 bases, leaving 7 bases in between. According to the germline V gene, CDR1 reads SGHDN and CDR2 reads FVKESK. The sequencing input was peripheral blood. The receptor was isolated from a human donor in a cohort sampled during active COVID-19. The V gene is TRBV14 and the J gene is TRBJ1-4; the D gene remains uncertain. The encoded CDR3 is CASSQGWEKLFF. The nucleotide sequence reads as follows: TGTGCCAGCAGCCAGGGCTGGGAAAAACTGTTTTTT.